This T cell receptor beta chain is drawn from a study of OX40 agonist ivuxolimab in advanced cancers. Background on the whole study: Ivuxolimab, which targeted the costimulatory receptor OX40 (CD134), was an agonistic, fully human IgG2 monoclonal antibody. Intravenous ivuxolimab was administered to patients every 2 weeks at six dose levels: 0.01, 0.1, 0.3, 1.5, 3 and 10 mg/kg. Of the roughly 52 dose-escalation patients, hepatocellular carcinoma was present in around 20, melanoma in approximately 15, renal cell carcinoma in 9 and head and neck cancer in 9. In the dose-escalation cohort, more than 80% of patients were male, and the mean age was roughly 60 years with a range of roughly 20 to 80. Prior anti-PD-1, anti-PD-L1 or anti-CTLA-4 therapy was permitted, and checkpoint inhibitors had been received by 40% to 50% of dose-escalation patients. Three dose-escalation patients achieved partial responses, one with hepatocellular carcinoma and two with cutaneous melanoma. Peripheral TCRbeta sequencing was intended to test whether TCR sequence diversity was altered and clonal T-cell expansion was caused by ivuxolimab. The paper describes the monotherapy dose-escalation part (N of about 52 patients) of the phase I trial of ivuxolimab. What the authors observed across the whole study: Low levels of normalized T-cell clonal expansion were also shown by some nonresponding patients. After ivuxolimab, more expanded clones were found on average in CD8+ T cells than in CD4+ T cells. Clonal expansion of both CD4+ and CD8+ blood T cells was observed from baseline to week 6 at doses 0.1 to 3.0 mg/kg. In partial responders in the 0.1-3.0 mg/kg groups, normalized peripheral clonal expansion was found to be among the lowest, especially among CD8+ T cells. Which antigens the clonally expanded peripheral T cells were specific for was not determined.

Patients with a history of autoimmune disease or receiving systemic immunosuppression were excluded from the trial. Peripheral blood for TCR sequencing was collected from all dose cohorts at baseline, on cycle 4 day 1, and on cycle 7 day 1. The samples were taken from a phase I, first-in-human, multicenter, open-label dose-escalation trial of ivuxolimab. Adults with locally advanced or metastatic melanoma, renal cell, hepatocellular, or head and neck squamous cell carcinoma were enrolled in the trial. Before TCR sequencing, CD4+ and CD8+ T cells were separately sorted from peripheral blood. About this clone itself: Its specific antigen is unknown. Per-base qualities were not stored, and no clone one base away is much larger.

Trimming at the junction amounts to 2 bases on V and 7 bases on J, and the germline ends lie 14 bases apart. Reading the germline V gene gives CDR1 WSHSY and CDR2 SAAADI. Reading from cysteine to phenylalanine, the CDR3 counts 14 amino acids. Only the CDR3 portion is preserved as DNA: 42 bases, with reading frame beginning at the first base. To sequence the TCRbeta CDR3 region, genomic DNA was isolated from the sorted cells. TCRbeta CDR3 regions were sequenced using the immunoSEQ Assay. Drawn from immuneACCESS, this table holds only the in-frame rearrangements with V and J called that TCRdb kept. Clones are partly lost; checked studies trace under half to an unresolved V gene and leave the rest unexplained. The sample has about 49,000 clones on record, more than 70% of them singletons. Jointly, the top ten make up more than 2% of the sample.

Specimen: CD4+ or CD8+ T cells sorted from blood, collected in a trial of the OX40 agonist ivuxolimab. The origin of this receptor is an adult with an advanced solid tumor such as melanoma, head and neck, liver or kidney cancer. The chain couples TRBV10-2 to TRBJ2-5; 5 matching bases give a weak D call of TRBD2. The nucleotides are TGCGCCAGCAGTGAGACTCGAGGGCCGGGGACCCAGTACTTC. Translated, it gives CASSETRGPGTQYF.